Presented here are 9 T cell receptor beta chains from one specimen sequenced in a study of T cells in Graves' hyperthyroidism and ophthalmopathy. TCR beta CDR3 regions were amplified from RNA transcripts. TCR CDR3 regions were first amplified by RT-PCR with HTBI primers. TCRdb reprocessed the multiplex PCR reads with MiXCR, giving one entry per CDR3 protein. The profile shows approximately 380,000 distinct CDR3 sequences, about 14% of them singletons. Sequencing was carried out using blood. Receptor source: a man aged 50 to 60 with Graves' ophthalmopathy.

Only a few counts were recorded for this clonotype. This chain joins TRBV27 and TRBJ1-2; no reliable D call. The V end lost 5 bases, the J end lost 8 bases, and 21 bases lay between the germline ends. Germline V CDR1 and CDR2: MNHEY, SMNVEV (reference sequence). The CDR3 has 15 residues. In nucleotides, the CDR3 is TGTGCCAGCAGTCCCACCAAAGCCCGGCCGAGGGGCTACACCTTC. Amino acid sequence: CASSPTKARPRGYTF.

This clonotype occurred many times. CDR3 region: CASSQGHGGRSEQYF. CDR3 nucleotides: TGTGCCAGCAGCCAGGGTCATGGCGGGAGGTCCGAGCAGTACTTC. This chain uses TRBV3-1 with TRBJ2-7; 8 bases agree with TRBD2. The CDR3 is made up of 15 amino acids. Germline V gene data show CDR1 as LGHDT and CDR2 as YNNKEL (reference sequence). After removal of 3 bases from V and 6 bases from J, the junction contained 10 bases not matched to a gene.

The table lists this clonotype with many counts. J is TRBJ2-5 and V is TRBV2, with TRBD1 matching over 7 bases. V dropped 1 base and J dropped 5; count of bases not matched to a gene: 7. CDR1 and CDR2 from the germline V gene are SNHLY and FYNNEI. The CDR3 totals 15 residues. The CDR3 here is CASSEGGQVVETQYF. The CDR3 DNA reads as TGTGCCAGCAGTGAAGGAGGACAGGTCGTGGAGACCCAGTACTTC.

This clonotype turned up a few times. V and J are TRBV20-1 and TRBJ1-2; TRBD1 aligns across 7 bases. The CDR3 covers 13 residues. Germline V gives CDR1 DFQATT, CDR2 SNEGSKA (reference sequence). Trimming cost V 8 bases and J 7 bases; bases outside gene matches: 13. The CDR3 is CSSKKGTGVGYTF. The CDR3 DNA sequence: TGCAGTTCCAAAAAGGGAACAGGGGTTGGCTACACCTTC.

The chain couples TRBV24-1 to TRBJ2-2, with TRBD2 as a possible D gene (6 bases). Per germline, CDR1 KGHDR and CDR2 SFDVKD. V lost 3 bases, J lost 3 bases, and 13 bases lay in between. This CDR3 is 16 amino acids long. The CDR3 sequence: CATSDPREPYTGELFF. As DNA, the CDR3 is TGTGCCACCAGTGATCCCCGGGAGCCTTACACCGGGGAGCTGTTTTTT.

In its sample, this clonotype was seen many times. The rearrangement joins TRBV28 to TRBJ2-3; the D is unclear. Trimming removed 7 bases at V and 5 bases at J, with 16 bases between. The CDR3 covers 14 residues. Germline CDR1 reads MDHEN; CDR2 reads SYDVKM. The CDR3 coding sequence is TGTGCCAGCACCACACCGAACCTAAGAGATACGCAGTATTTT. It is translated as CASTTPNLRDTQYF.

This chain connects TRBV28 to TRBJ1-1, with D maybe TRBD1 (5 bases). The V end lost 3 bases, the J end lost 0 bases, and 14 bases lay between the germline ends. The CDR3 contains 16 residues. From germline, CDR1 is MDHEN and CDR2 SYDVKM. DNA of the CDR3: TGTGCCAGCAGTTTTTCAGGGACGACGGTGAACACTGAAGCTTTCTTT. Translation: CASSFSGTTVNTEAFF.

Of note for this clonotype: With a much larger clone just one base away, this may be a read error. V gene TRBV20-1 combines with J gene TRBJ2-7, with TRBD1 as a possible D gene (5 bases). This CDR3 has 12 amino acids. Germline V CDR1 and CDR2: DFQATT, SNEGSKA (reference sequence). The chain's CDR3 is CSARVGAYERYF. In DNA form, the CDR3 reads TGCAGTGCTAGGGTAGGGGCCTACGAGCGGTACTTC.

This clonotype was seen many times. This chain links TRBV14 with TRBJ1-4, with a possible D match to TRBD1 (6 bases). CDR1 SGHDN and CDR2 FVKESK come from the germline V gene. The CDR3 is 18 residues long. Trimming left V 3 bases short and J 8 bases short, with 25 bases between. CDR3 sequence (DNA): TGTGCCAGCAGCCAGGGACGCCGACAGGTTTGGAGATACGAAAAACTGTTTTTT. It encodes CASSQGRRQVWRYEKLFF.